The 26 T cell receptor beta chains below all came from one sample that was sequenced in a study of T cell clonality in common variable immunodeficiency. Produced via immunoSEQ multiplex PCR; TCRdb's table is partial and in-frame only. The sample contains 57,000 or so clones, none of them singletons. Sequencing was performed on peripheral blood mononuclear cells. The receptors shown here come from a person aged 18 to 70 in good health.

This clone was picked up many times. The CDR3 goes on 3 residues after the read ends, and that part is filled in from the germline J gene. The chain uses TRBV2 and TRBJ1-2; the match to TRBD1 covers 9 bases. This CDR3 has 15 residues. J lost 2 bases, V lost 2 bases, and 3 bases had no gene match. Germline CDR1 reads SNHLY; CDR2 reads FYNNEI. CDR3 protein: CASSERTGENYGYTF. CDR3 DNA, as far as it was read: TGTGCCAGCAGTGAAAGGACAGGGGAGAACTATGGC.

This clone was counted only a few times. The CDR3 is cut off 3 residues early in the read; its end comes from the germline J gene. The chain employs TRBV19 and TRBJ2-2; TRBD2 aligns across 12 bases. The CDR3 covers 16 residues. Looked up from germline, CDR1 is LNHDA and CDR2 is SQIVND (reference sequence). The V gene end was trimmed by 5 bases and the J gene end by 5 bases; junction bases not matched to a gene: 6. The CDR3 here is CASSPSGRAVTGELFF. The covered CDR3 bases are TGTGCCAGTAGTCCTAGCGGGAGGGCCGTAACCGGGGAG.

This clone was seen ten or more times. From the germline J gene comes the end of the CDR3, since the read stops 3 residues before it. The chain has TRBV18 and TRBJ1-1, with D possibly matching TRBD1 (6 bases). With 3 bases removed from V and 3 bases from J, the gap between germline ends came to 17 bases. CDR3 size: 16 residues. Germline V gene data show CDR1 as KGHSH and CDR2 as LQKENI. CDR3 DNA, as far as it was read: TGTGCCAGCTCACCCCACAGGGATTGGTCGTACACTGAA. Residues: CASSPHRDWSYTE. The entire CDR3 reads CASSPHRDWSYTEAFF. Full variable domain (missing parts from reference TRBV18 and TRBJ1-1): NAGVMQNPRHLVRRRGQEARLRCSPMKGHSHVYWYRQLPEEGLKFMVYLQKENIIDESGMPKERFSAEFPKEGPSILRIQQVVRGDSAAYFCASSPHRDWSYTEAFFGQGTRLTVV.

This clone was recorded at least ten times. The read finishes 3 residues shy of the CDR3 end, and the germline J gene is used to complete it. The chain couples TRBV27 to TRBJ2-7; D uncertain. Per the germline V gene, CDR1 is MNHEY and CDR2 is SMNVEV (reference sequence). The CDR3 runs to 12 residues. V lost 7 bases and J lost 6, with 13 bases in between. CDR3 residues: CASTSGLGEQYF. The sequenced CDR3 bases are TGTGCCAGCACCTCAGGCTTGGGCGAG.

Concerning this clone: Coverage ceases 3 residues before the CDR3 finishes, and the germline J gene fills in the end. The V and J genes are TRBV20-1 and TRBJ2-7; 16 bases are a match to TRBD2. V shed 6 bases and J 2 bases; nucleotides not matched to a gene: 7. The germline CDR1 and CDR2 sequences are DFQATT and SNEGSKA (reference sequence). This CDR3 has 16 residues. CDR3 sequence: CSAPGLAGGVAYEQYF. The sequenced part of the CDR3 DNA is TGCAGTGCCCCGGGACTAGCGGGAGGGGTGGCCTACGAG.

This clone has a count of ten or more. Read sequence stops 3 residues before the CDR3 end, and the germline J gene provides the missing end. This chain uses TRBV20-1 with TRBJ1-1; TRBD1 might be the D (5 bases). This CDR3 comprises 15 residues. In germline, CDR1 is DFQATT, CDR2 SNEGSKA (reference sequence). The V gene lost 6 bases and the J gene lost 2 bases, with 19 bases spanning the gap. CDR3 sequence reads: CSAGSRGSRNTEAFF. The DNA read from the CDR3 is TGCAGTGCCGGAAGCCGGGGGAGTCGAAACACTGAA.

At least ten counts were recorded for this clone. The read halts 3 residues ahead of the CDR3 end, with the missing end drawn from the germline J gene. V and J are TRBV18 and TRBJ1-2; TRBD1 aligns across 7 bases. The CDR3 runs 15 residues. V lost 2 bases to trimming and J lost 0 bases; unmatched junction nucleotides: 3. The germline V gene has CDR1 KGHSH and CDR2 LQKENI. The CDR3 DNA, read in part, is TGTGCCAGCTCACCAGGGACAGAAGCTAACTATGGC. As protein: CASSPGTEANYG. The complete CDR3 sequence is CASSPGTEANYGYTF.

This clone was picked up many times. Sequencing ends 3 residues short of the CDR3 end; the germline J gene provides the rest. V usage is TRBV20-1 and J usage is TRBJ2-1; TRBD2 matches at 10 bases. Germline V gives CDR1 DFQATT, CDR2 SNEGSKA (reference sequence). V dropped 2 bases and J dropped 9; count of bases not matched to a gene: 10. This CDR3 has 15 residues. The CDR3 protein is CSARSLAGVGSEQFF. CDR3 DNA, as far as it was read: TGCAGTGCTAGATCGCTAGCGGGAGTGGGCAGTGAG.

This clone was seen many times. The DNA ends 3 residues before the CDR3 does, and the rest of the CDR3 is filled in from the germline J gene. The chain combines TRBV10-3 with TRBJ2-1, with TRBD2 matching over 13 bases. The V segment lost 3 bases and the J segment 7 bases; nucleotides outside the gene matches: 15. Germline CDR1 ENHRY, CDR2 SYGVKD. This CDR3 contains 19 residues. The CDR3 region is CAISDHRTSGSLYFNEQFF. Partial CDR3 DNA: TGTGCCATCAGTGACCACCGGACTAGCGGGAGTTTGTATTTTAATGAG.

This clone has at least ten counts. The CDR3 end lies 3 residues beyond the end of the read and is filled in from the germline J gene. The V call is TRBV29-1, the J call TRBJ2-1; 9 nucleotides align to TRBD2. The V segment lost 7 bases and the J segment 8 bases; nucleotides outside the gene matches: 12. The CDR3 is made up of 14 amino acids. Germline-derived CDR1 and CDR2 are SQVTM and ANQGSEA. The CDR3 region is CSGNAGGPLYEQFF. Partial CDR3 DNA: TGCAGCGGTAATGCGGGAGGGCCCTTATATGAG.

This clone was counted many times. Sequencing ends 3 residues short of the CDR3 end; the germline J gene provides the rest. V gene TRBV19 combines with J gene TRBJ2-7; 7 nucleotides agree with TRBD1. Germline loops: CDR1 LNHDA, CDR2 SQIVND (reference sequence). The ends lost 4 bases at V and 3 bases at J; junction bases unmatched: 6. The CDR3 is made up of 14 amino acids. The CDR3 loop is CASSKQGSGYEQYF. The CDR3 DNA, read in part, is TGTGCCAGTAGTAAACAGGGGTCTGGCTACGAG. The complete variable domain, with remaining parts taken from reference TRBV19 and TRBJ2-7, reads DGGITQSPKYLFRKEGQNVTLSCEQNLNHDAMYWYRQDPGQGLRLIYYSQIVNDFQKGDIAEGYSVSREKKESFPLTVTSAQKNPTAFYLCASSKQGSGYEQYFGPGTRLTVT.

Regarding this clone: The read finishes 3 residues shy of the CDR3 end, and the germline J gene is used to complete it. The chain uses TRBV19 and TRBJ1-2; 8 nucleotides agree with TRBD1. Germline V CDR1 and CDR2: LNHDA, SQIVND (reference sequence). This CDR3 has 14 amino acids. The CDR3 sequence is CASSGGHTSYDYTF. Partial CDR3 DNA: TGTGCCAGTTCAGGGGGCCATACCTCCTACGAC.

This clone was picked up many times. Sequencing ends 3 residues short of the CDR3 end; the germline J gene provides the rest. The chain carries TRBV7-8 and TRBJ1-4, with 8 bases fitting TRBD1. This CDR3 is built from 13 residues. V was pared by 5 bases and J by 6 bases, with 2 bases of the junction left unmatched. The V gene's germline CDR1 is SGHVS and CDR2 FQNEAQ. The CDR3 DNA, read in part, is TGTGCCAGCAGCCCGACAGGGGATGAAAAA. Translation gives CASSPTGDEK. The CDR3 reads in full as CASSPTGDEKLFF.

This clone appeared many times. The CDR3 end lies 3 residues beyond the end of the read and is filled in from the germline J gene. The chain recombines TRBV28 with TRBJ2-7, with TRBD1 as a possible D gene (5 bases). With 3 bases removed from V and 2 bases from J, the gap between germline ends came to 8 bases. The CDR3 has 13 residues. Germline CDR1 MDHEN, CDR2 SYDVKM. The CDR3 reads CASSFAGTYEQYF. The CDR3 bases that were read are TGTGCCAGCAGTTTCGCAGGGACCTACGAG.

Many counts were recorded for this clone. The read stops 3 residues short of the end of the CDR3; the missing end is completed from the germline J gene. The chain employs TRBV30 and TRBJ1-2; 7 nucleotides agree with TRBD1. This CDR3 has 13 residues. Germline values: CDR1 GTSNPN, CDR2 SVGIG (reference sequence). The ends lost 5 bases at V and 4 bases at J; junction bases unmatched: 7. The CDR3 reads CAWGETGSYGYTF. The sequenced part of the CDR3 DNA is TGTGCCTGGGGGGAGACAGGGTCCTATGGC.

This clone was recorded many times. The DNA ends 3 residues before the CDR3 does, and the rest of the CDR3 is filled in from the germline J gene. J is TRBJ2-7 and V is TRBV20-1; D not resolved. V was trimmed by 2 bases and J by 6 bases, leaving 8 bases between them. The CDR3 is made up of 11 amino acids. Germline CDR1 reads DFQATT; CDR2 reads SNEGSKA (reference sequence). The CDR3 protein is CSARLGAEQYF. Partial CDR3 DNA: TGCAGTGCTAGACTGGGCGCCGAG.

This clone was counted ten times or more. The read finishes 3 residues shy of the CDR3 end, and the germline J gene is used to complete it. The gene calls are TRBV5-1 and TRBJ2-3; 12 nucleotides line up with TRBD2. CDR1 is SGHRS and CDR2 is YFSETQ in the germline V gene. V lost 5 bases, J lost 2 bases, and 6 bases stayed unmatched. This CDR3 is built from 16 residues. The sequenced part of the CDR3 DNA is TGCGCCAGCAGTTTTGGACTAGCGGGGACCACAGATACG. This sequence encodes CASSFGLAGTTDT. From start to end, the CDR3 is CASSFGLAGTTDTQYF.

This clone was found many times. The CDR3 bases that were read are TGTGCCAGTAGTATGGGACAGGCGCCAACTGAA. Amino acid sequence: CASSMGQAPTE. Given in full, the CDR3 is CASSMGQAPTEAFF. This chain connects TRBV19 to TRBJ1-1; 8 nucleotides line up with TRBD1. The read falls 3 residues short of the CDR3 end, and the missing part is taken from the germline J gene. V shed 3 bases and J 5 bases; nucleotides not matched to a gene: 5. The germline V gene encodes CDR1 LNHDA and CDR2 SQIVND (reference sequence). The CDR3 is made up of 14 amino acids.

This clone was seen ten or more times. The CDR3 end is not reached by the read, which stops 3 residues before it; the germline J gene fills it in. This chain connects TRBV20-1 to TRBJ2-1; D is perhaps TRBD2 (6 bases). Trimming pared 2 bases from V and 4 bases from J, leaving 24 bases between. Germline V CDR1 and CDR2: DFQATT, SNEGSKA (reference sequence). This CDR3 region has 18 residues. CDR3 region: CSARLIGVRDWGYNEQFF. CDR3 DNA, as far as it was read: TGCAGTGCTAGACTAATTGGCGTGCGGGACTGGGGGTACAATGAG.

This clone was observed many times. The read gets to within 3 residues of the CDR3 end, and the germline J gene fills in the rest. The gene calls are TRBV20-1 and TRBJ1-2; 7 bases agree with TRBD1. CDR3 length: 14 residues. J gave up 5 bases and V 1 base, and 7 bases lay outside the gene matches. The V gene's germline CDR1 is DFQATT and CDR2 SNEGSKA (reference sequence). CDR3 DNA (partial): TGCAGTGCTAGAGTTAAGACAGGGAGGTATGGC. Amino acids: CSARVKTGRYG. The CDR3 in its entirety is CSARVKTGRYGYTF.

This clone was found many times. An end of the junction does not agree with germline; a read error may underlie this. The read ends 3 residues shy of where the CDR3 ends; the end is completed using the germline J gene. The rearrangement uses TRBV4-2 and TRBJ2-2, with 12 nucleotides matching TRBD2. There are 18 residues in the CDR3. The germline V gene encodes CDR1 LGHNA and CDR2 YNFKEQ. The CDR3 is CASSPLAGGPANTGELFF. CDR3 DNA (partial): TGCGCCAGCAGTCCACTAGCGGGAGGCCCCGCGAACACCGGGGAG.

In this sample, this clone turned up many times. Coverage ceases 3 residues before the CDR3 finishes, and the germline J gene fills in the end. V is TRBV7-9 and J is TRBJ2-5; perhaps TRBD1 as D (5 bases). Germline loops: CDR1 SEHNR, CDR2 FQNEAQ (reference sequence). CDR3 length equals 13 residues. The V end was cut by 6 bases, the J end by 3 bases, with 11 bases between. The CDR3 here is CASSIDREETQYF. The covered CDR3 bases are TGTGCCAGCAGTATTGACAGAGAAGAGACC.

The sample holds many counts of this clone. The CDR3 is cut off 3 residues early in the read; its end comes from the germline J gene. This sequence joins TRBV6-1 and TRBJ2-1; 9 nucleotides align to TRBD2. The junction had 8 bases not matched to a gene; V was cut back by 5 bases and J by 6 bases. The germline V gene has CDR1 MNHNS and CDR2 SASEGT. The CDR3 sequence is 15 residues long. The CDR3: CASSQDSGSFNEQFF. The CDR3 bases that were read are TGTGCCAGCAGTCAAGATAGCGGGAGCTTCAATGAG.

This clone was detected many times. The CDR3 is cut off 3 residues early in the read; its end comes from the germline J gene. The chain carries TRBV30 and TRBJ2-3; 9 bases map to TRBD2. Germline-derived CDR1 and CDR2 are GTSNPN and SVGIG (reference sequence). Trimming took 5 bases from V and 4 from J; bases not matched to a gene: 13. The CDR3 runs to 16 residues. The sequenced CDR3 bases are TGTGCCTGGGACCCCACCGGGACTAGCCTCCCAGATACG. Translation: CAWDPTGTSLPDT. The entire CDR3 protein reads CAWDPTGTSLPDTQYF.

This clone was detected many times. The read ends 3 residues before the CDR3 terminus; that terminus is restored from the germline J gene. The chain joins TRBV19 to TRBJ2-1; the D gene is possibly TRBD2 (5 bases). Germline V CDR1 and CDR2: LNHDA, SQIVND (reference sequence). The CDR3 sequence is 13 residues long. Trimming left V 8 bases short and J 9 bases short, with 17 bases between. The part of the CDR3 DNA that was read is TGTGCCAGTGGAACGGGATCCGGGGTTGAG. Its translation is CASGTGSGVE. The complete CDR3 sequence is CASGTGSGVEQFF.

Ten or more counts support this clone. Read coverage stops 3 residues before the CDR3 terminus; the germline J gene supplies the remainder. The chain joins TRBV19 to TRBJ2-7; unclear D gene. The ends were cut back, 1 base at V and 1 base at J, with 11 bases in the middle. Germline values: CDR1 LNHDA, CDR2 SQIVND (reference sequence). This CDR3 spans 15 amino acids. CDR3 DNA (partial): TGTGCCAGTAGTATAGCTCCAGGTCTATCCTACGAG. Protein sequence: CASSIAPGLSYE. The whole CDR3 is CASSIAPGLSYEQYF.